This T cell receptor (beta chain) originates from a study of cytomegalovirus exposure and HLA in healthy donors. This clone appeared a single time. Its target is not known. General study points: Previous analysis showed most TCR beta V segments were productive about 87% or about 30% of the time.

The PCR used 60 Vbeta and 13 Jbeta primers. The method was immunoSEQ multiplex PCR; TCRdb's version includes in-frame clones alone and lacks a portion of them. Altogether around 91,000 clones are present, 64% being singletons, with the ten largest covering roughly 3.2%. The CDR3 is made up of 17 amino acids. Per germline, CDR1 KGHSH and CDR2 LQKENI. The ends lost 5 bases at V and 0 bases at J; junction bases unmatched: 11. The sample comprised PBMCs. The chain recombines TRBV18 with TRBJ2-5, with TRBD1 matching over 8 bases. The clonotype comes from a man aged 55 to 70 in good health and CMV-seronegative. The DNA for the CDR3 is TGTGCCAGCTCAGGTCCCTTAGGGACAGGCTACCAAGAGACCCAGTACTTC. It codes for CASSGPLGTGYQETQYF.